Each of the 9 T cell receptor beta chains below was sequenced from the same sample in a study of blood T cell repertoires in COVID-19. Assay: immunoSEQ multiplex PCR; the TCRdb copy retains only in-frame clones and omits some. The sample lists just over 250,000 clones; about 89% were seen once. The sequencing input was peripheral blood. The receptors come from a woman aged 45-65 years with acute or convalescent COVID-19.

The chain has TRBV21-1 and TRBJ1-5; TRBD1 is taken as the D call from the table, unchecked against the DNA. TRBV21-1 represents a pseudogene. The CDR3 length is 20 residues. DNA for the CDR3: TGTGCCAGCAGCAAAGATGGAGTGCGACAGGCCTCCAATAGCAATCAGCCCCAGCATTTT. It translates to CASSKDGVRQASNSNQPQHF.

CDR3 in amino acids: CASSPAGLNTIYF. As DNA, the CDR3 is TGTGCCAGCTCACCGGCAGGCCTGAACACCATATATTTT. This chain joins TRBV18 and TRBJ1-3; D ambiguous. The CDR3 is made up of 13 amino acids. The germline gives CDR1 KGHSH, CDR2 LQKENI. V lost 3 bases to trimming and J lost 7 bases, with 10 bases between them. The full variable domain, rest sourced from reference TRBV18 and TRBJ1-3, is NAGVMQNPRHLVRRRGQEARLRCSPMKGHSHVYWYRQLPEEGLKFMVYLQKENIIDESGMPKERFSAEFPKEGPSILRIQQVVRGDSAAYFCASSPAGLNTIYFGEGSWLTVV.

The genes are TRBV27 and TRBJ2-3; 7 bases align to TRBD2. This CDR3 contains 18 residues. J gave up 1 base and V 5 bases, and 15 bases lay outside the gene matches. Looked up from germline, CDR1 is MNHEY and CDR2 is SMNVEV (reference sequence). The CDR3 nucleotides are TGTGCCAGCAGTCCACTCCGAACTAGCGTTGTGGGCACAGATACGCAGTATTTT. Amino acids: CASSPLRTSVVGTDTQYF.

This rearrangement joins TRBV4-1 to TRBJ2-7, with D perhaps TRBD2 (5 bases). Trimming removed 4 bases from V and 0 bases from J, with 16 bases in between. Germline values: CDR1 MGHRA, CDR2 YSYEKL. CDR3 length: 16 amino acids. The CDR3 here is CASSRVKGESSYEQYF. In DNA, the CDR3 is TGCGCCAGCAGCCGGGTGAAGGGAGAGAGCTCCTACGAGCAGTACTTC.

This clone was counted between two and nine times. The gene calls are TRBV28 and TRBJ1-1; unclear D gene. The CDR3 has 12 residues. V dropped 6 bases and J dropped 5 bases, with 10 bases sitting between them. From germline, CDR1 is MDHEN and CDR2 SYDVKM. CDR3 in DNA: TGTGCCAGCAGGGAGGGAGAAACTGAAGCTTTCTTT. Encoded protein: CASREGETEAFF. The full variable domain, in which reference TRBV28 and TRBJ1-1 provide the parts outside the CDR3, is DVKVTQSSRYLVKRTGEKVFLECVQDMDHENMFWYRQDPGLGLRLIYFSYDVKMKEKGDIPEGYSVSREKKERFSLILESASTNQTSMYLCASREGETEAFFGQGTRLTVV.

The chain couples TRBV3-1 (or the pseudogene TRBV3-2) to TRBJ1-1; no clear D gene. The CDR3 length is 14 residues. Trimming stripped 0 bases from V and 2 bases from J, with 7 bases between. CDR1 and CDR2 from the germline V gene are LGHDT and YNNKEL (reference sequence). CDR3 sequence: CASSQENGNTEAFF. In DNA form, the CDR3 reads TGTGCCAGCAGCCAAGAAAACGGTAACACTGAAGCTTTCTTT.

This chain links TRBV28 with TRBJ2-7; D is possibly TRBD2 (6 bases). In germline, CDR1 is MDHEN, CDR2 SYDVKM. Between the trimmed V and J ends, which lost 6 bases and 2 bases, there was a span of 14 bases. The length of the CDR3 is 14 residues. CDR3 loop: CASRTTSGTYEQYF. CDR3 DNA: TGTGCCAGCAGAACGACTAGTGGCACCTACGAGCAGTACTTC. Looking up the rest from reference TRBV28 and TRBJ2-7 gives the full variable domain: DVKVTQSSRYLVKRTGEKVFLECVQDMDHENMFWYRQDPGLGLRLIYFSYDVKMKEKGDIPEGYSVSREKKERFSLILESASTNQTSMYLCASRTTSGTYEQYFGPGTRLTVT.

V gene TRBV12-3 or TRBV12-4 combines with J gene TRBJ2-2, with D maybe TRBD2 (5 bases). V lost 7 bases and J 9 bases, leaving 15 bases between the germline ends. The CDR3 sequence is 13 residues long. The CDR3 region is CASTRGSHRELFF. The CDR3 DNA follows: TGTGCCAGCACCCGAGGGTCGCACCGGGAGCTGTTTTTT.

This chain joins TRBV19 and TRBJ1-5, with 10 nucleotides matching TRBD1. The CDR3 totals 15 residues. Germline loops: CDR1 LNHDA, CDR2 SQIVND (reference sequence). Trimming removed 7 bases from V and 2 bases from J; junction bases left unmatched: 5. The CDR3: CASTTTGGGNQPQHF. Here the CDR3 DNA reads TGTGCCAGTACTACGACAGGGGGCGGCAATCAGCCCCAGCATTTT.